This T cell receptor (beta chain) was captured in a study of T-cell memory formation after mild COVID-19. Across the whole study: TCR clusters mostly belonged to single donors.

Barcoded TCR alpha and TCR beta cDNA libraries with UMIs came from 5'RACE using constant-segment primers. TCRdb itself ran the 5' RACE reads through MiXCR, one entry per CDR3 protein. Of around 130,000 distinct CDR3 sequences in the sample, about 17% are singletons; the top ten hold about 15%. The CDR3 has 11 amino acids. Trimming shortened V by 3 bases and J by 8 bases, and 4 bases separated the two germline ends. Study findings and constraints: The CD4+ clones that contracted clustered mainly within CM and EM, and the CD8+ clones concentrated in EMRA. Day 15 to 85 contracting clones showed balanced CD4/CD8; later expanders leaned CD4+.

In this sample, this clonotype turned up a few times. What it binds is unknown. The chain recombines TRBV12-3 or TRBV12-4 with TRBJ1-4, with D unclear. This TCR was sampled from an adult woman who had mild COVID-19 (a few samples of this study predate the infection). Cell type and time point are not known. The sample consisted of PBMCs or a T cell subset sorted from them (not recorded which). This chain's CDR3 is CASSFGEKLFF. CDR3 in DNA: TGTGCCAGCAGTTTCGGAGAAAAACTGTTTTTT.